These 5 T cell receptor beta chains came from one sample sequenced in a study of Graves' ophthalmopathy and Graves' hyperthyroidism. Amplification targeted the TCR beta CDR3 regions, with RNA transcripts as the source material. The library came from an HTBI-primed first-round RT-PCR and a second-round multiplex PCR. From the multiplex PCR reads, TCRdb called clonotypes with MiXCR, one entry per CDR3 protein. The sample includes 200,000 to 250,000 distinct CDR3 sequences, around a fifth of them seen just once. Material: peripheral blood. Receptors were obtained from a woman between 45 and 60 years old with Graves' ophthalmopathy.

The rearrangement uses TRBV5-1 and TRBJ2-2, with D possibly matching TRBD1 (5 bases). Trimming shortened V by 1 base and J by 4 bases, and 11 bases separated the two germline ends. Germline assignment: CDR1 SGHRS and CDR2 YFSETQ. The CDR3 covers 15 residues. DNA for the CDR3: TGCGCCAGCAGCTTGATCAGGGCTGGCACCGGGGAGCTGTTTTTT. This sequence encodes CASSLIRAGTGELFF.

The count of this clonotype is one. This CDR3 is missing its conserved last phenylalanine or tryptophan, likely due to a read error. The CDR3: CASSSTLAGISGELFI. Here the CDR3 DNA reads TGTGCCAGCAGCTCCACTCTAGCGGGAATTTCCGGGGAGCTGTTTATT. V usage is TRBV14 and J usage is TRBJ2-2, with 9 bases aligning to TRBD2. The CDR3 loop spans 16 amino acids. The germline V gene encodes CDR1 SGHDN and CDR2 FVKESK. V dropped 5 bases and J dropped 6; count of bases not matched to a gene: 10.

This clonotype was seen a handful of times. The chain has TRBV12-3 or TRBV12-4 and TRBJ2-5; 8 bases match TRBD1. The ends lost 2 bases at V and 5 bases at J; junction bases unmatched: 4. The CDR3 totals 14 residues. The CDR3 region is CASSLYRGLETQYF. As DNA, the CDR3 is TGTGCCAGCAGTTTATACAGGGGGTTGGAGACCCAGTACTTC.

Concerning this clonotype: Since a much larger clone is just one base distant, this may be a read error. The chain has TRBV27 and TRBJ1-1, with D perhaps TRBD1 (5 bases). V lost 5 bases, J lost 0 bases, and 10 bases lay in between. Germline V gives CDR1 MNHEY, CDR2 SMNVEV (reference sequence). CDR3 size: 14 residues. The CDR3 here is CASSVRGVNTEAFF. The CDR3 bases are TGTGCCAGCAGTGTGAGAGGGGTGAACACTGAAGCTTTCTTT.

This clonotype was counted many times. The J gene is TRBJ2-5, the V gene TRBV7-2, with TRBD1 matching 7 bases. Germline V gene lookup returns CDR1 SGHTA and CDR2 FQGNSA. V was clipped by 4 bases and J by 2 bases; unmatched bases: 1. This CDR3 comprises 13 residues. CDR3 in DNA: TGTGCCAGCAGCTGGGGACAGCAAGAGACCCAGTACTTC. It is translated as CASSWGQQETQYF.